This TCR beta chain derives from a study of tumor-infiltrating lymphocytes in primary liver carcinoma. Study-level information: In every tissue type, samples returned a similar yield of roughly 3.65 to 8 million productive TCRbeta reads. General observations from the study: With p = 0.039, the top-250-clone fraction in tumors significantly exceeded that in blood. Tumor-adjacent and tumor-blood pairs displayed less overlap than did pairs of tumor regions.

CDR3 size: 14 residues. Deletions cut 6 bases from V and 12 bases from J, with 21 bases between. Joint extraction of RNA and DNA used 20-30 mg of bulk tissue that was unsorted. Donors were untreated and chronically infected with HBV. Points on this clonotype: Antigen: not known.

Making TCR beta cDNA involved approximately 520 ng total RNA and a constant-region primer. Nested multiplex PCR, run for three rounds with slightly modified ARM-PCR, yielded TCR beta libraries. In the first two PCR rounds, TRBV1-TRBV30 forward primers were paired with a C-beta reverse primer, and each round lasted roughly 9 cycles. TCRdb processed the multiplex PCR reads anew with MiXCR; each CDR3 protein has one entry. Of roughly 49,000 distinct CDR3 sequences detected, about two thirds appear once; the ten largest clones hold less than 30%. This sequence joins TRBV12-3 or TRBV12-4 and TRBJ1-5; no reliable D call. The clonotype was recovered from a man aged 35 to 55 with primary liver carcinoma and hepatitis B virus infection. The sample taken for sequencing was liver tumor tissue from sampling region 5. Sample subset: tumor region T5, tumor centre. CDR3 sequence (DNA): TGTGCCAGCAGCCCCTTCCGGATTGATCAACTCCAGCATTTT. This codes for CASSPFRIDQLQHF.